This T cell receptor beta chain was found in a study of cytomegalovirus exposure and HLA in healthy donors. Study conclusions and caveats: Several of the most significant clusters were apparently associated with common viral pathogens in a later analysis.

Vbeta (60) and Jbeta (13) primers were used in the PCR. Generated by immunoSEQ multiplex PCR, the TCRdb table keeps only in-frame clones and is missing some. The sample holds hundreds of thousands of clones, 70% to 80% seen once. On this clone: The antigen remains undetermined.

The source is a woman aged 60-75 years in good health and CMV-seropositive. Sequencing input: PBMCs.

The CDR3, as DNA: TGTGCCAGCTTCCCGGACAGACCCTCTGGAAACACCATATATTTT. This sequence encodes CASFPDRPSGNTIYF. The gene calls are TRBV14 and TRBJ1-3; the D gene is possibly TRBD1 (6 bases). The CDR3 loop spans 15 amino acids. Per germline, CDR1 SGHDN and CDR2 FVKESK. Trimming cost V 8 bases and J 0 bases, with 14 bases left between them.